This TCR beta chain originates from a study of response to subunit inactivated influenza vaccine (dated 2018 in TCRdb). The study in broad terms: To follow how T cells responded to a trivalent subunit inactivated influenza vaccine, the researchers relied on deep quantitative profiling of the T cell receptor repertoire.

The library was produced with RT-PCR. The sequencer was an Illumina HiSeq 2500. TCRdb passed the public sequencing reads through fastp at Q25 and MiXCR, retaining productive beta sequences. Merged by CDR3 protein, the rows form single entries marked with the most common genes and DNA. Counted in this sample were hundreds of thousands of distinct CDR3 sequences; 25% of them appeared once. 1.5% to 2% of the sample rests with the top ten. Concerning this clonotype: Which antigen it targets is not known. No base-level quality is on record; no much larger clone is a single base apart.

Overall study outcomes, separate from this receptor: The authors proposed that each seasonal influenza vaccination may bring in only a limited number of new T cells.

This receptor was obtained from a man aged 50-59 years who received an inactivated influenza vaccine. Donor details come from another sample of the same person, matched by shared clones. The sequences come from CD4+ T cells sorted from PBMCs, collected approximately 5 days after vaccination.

The CDR3 reads as follows: CSVAQGTEGYTF. The nucleotide sequence reads TGCAGTGTCGCACAAGGGACCGAAGGCTACACCTTC. The chain is assembled from TRBV20-1 and TRBJ1-2; D gene: possibly TRBD1, on 5 matching bases. Taken from cysteine to phenylalanine, the CDR3 has 12 residues. Only CDR3 DNA is held: 36 bases, read in frame from base 1. V is pared back by 7 bases and J by 8 bases, with 17 bases lying between the germline termini. Via the germline V gene (reference sequence), CDR1 is DFQATT and CDR2 SNEGSKA.